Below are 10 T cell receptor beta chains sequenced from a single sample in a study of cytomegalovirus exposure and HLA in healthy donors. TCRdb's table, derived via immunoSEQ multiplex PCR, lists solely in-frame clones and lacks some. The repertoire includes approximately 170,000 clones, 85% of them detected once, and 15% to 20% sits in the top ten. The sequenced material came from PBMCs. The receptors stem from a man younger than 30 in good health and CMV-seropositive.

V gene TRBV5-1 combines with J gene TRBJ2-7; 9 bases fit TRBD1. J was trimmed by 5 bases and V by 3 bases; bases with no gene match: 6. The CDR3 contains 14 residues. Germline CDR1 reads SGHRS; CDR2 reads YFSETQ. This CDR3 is CASSYRDREDEQYF. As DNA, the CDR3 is TGCGCCAGCAGCTACCGGGACAGGGAGGACGAGCAGTACTTC. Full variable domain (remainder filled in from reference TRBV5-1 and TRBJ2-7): KAGVTQTPRYLIKTRGQQVTLSCSPISGHRSVSWYQQTPGQGLQFLFEYFSETQRNKGNFPGRFSGRQFSNSRSEMNVSTLELGDSALYLCASSYRDREDEQYFGPGTRLTVT.

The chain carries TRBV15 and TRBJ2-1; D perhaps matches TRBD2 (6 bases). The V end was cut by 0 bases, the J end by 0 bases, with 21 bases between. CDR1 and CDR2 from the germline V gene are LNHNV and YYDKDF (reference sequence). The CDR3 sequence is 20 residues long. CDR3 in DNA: TGTGCCACCAGCAGAGACGTCCGAGCGGGTCTCCTTGTCTCCTACAATGAGCAGTTCTTC. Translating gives CATSRDVRAGLLVSYNEQFF.

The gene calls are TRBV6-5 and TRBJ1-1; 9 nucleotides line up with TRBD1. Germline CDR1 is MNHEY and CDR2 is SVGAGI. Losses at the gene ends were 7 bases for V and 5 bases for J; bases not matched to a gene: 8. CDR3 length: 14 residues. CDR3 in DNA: TGTGCCAGCACCAGGGACAGGGAGAGGACTGAAGCTTTCTTT. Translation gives CASTRDRERTEAFF.

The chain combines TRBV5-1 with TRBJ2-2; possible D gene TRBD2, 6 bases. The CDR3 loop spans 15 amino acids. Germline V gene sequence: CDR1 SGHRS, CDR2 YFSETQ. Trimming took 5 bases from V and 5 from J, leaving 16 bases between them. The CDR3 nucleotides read TGCGCCAGCAGGGGAGGTGGGAGCCCAACCGGGGAGCTGTTTTTT. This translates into CASRGGGSPTGELFF.

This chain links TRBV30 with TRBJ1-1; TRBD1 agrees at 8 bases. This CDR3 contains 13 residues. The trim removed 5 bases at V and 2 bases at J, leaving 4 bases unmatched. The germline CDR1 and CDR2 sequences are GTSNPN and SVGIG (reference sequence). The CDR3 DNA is TGTGCCTGGGCCGGGACAGGTAACACTGAAGCTTTCTTT. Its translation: CAWAGTGNTEAFF.

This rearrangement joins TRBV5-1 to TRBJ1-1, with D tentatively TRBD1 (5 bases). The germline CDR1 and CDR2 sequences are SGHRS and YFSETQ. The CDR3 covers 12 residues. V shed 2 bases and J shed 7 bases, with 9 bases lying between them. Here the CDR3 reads CASSFRQGEAFF. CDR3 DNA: TGCGCCAGCAGCTTCAGGCAGGGTGAAGCTTTCTTT.

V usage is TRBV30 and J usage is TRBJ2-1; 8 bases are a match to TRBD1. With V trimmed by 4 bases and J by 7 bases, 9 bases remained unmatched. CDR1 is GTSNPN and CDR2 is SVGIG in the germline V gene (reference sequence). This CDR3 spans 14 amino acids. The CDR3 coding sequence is TGTGCCTGGACCGGGACAGGTCGGGGGAATGAGCAGTTCTTC. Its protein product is CAWTGTGRGNEQFF.

Here the CDR3 DNA reads TGTGCCAGCAGCCGTATAGCGGGAGGGCCCCACAATGAGCAGTTCTTC. Translated, it gives CASSRIAGGPHNEQFF. The chain carries TRBV7-9 and TRBJ2-1; 11 bases line up with TRBD2. The CDR3 covers 16 residues. The germline V gene encodes CDR1 SEHNR and CDR2 FQNEAQ (reference sequence). Trimming cost V 5 bases and J 5 bases; bases outside gene matches: 8.

In nucleotides, the CDR3 is TGCGCCAGCAGTGAACTAGGAGCAACTAATGAAAAACTGTTTTTT. It yields the protein CASSELGATNEKLFF. This sequence joins TRBV10-2 and TRBJ1-4, with no clear D. This CDR3 contains 15 residues. Germline CDR1 is WSHSY and CDR2 is SAAADI. Trimming took off 3 bases at V and 0 bases at J, with 8 bases between the two ends.

The CDR3 bases are TGTGCCAGCAGTGTTCGACAGGGGGGGGGCTACGAGCAGTACTTC. This translates into CASSVRQGGGYEQYF. This chain joins TRBV6-1 and TRBJ2-7; 9 positions match TRBD1. Germline V gene sequence: CDR1 MNHNS, CDR2 SASEGT. Trimming cost V 4 bases and J 3 bases; bases outside gene matches: 7. This CDR3 comprises 15 residues.